The 11 T cell receptor beta chains given below trace back to one sample, sequenced in a study of cytomegalovirus exposure and HLA in healthy donors (dated by TCRdb to the late 2010s). The library came from the immunoSEQ multiplex PCR assay. A mixture of 60 forward primers for TCR Vbeta segments and 13 reverse primers for TCR Jbeta segments was used in the multiplex PCR. As stored in TCRdb, this immuneACCESS dataset retains in-frame rearrangements with V and J assigned. A fraction of the clones does not appear; measured against another copy, unresolved V genes explain less than half of the discrepancy, and the remainder lacks a known reason. The sample table on file contains about 160,000 clones. The ten largest clones take up about 1.2% of the sample. Sequenced sample: PBMCs. These receptors came from a woman between 55 and 75 years old in good health and CMV-seronegative.

This chain uses TRBV7-3 with TRBJ2-5; TRBD2 agrees at 8 bases. V dropped 0 bases and J dropped 5; count of bases not matched to a gene: 5. The CDR3 has 15 residues. Germline CDR1 reads SGHTA; CDR2 reads FQGTGA. The CDR3 loop is CASSLTGLEMETQYF. The CDR3 DNA sequence: TGTGCCAGCAGCTTAACGGGACTAGAAATGGAGACCCAGTACTTC. Complete variable domain (other parts from reference TRBV7-3 and TRBJ2-5): GAGVSQTPSNKVTEKGKYVELRCDPISGHTALYWYRQSLGQGPEFLIYFQGTGAADDSGLPNDRFFAVRPEGSVSTLKIQRTERGDSAVYLCASSLTGLEMETQYFGPGTRLLVL.

The chain carries TRBV5-1 and TRBJ2-1; no reliable D call. The CDR3 contains 15 residues. CDR1 is SGHRS and CDR2 is YFSETQ in the germline V gene. The V gene lost 3 bases and the J gene lost 3 bases, with 13 bases spanning the gap. CDR3 sequence: CASSSETPVYNEQFF. CDR3 DNA: TGCGCCAGCAGCTCAGAGACACCAGTCTACAATGAGCAGTTCTTC. Looking up the rest from reference TRBV5-1 and TRBJ2-1 gives the full variable domain: KAGVTQTPRYLIKTRGQQVTLSCSPISGHRSVSWYQQTPGQGLQFLFEYFSETQRNKGNFPGRFSGRQFSNSRSEMNVSTLELGDSALYLCASSSETPVYNEQFFGPGTRLTVL.

CDR3 in amino acids: CASSPQGAGEQYF. CDR3 DNA: TGTGCCAGCTCACCACAGGGGGCAGGAGAGCAGTACTTC. The gene calls are TRBV18 and TRBJ2-7, with TRBD1 matching over 7 bases. This CDR3 contains 13 residues. The V gene's germline CDR1 is KGHSH and CDR2 LQKENI. V lost 1 base and J lost 7; bases outside the gene matches: 4.

The chain couples TRBV5-1 to TRBJ2-2, with 11 bases lining up with TRBD2. There are 19 residues in the CDR3. The V segment lost 1 base and the J segment 3 bases; nucleotides outside the gene matches: 11. CDR1 is SGHRS and CDR2 is YFSETQ in the germline V gene. The chain's CDR3 is CASSLSSSGRAYDTGELFF. The CDR3 coding sequence is TGCGCCAGCAGCTTGTCCAGTAGCGGGAGGGCCTACGACACCGGGGAGCTGTTTTTT.

The V call is TRBV10-3, the J call TRBJ2-1, with 14 bases matching TRBD2. The V gene's germline CDR1 is ENHRY and CDR2 SYGVKD. This CDR3 has 16 amino acids. Germline trimming cut 8 bases from V and 0 bases from J; bases unmatched to any gene: 3. DNA for the CDR3: TGTGCCATCCAAGGGACTAGCGGGAGCTCCTACAATGAGCAGTTCTTC. This encodes CAIQGTSGSSYNEQFF.

This CDR3 is CASRSQGARTDTQYF. The CDR3 DNA follows: TGCGCCAGCAGGTCGCAGGGGGCGAGGACAGATACGCAGTATTTT. The rearrangement uses TRBV5-1 and TRBJ2-3; 8 nucleotides agree with TRBD1. Germline V gene sequence: CDR1 SGHRS, CDR2 YFSETQ. Trimming at V came to 5 bases and at J to 3 bases, leaving 8 bases not matched to a gene. The length of the CDR3 is 15 residues.

The rearrangement joins TRBV7-9 to TRBJ1-2; no clear D gene. V dropped 3 bases and J dropped 7 bases, with 12 bases sitting between them. Germline V gene sequence: CDR1 SEHNR, CDR2 FQNEAQ (reference sequence). The CDR3 covers 13 residues. CDR3 loop: CASSFLTPGGYTF. CDR3 coding DNA: TGTGCCAGCAGCTTCCTGACCCCAGGTGGCTACACCTTC. Variable domain in full (rest from reference TRBV7-9 and TRBJ1-2): DTGVSQNPRHKITKRGQNVTFRCDPISEHNRLYWYRQTLGQGPEFLTYFQNEAQLEKSRLLSDRFSAERPKGSFSTLEIQRTEQGDSAMYLCASSFLTPGGYTFGSGTRLTVV.

This rearrangement joins TRBV9 to TRBJ2-7, with 8 bases lining up with TRBD2. The CDR3 is 14 residues long. Germline lookup yields CDR1 SGDLS and CDR2 YYNGEE. V shed 4 bases, J shed 2 bases, and the junction held 5 bases outside the gene matches. In DNA form, the CDR3 reads TGTGCCAGCAGCCGGGGGGGAGGCACCTACGAGCAGTACTTC. Protein sequence: CASSRGGGTYEQYF.

V is TRBV4-1 and J is TRBJ1-4; D might be TRBD1 (6 bases). The ends were cut back, 2 bases at V and 3 bases at J, with 10 bases in the middle. Germline loops: CDR1 MGHRA, CDR2 YSYEKL. The length of the CDR3 is 15 residues. The CDR3 bases are TGCGCCAGCAGCCAACCCGGGGGGCCTAATGAAAAACTGTTTTTT. This sequence encodes CASSQPGGPNEKLFF.

The DNA of the CDR3 is TGCGCCAGCAGCTTGGCCCCAGGGATGGACGAGCAGTACTTC. This codes for CASSLAPGMDEQYF. The chain links TRBV5-1 to TRBJ2-7; maybe TRBD1 (5 bases). Per the germline V gene, CDR1 is SGHRS and CDR2 is YFSETQ. CDR3 length: 14 amino acids. Trimming removed 0 bases at V and 5 bases at J, with 12 bases between. Using reference TRBV5-1 and TRBJ2-7 for the parts outside the CDR3, the full variable domain is KAGVTQTPRYLIKTRGQQVTLSCSPISGHRSVSWYQQTPGQGLQFLFEYFSETQRNKGNFPGRFSGRQFSNSRSEMNVSTLELGDSALYLCASSLAPGMDEQYFGPGTRLTVT.

The chain uses TRBV11-2 and TRBJ1-1; D remains ambiguous. This CDR3 is built from 12 residues. CDR1 is SGHAT, CDR2 FQNNGV, per germline. Trimming stripped 5 bases from V and 9 bases from J, with 13 bases between. Written as DNA, the CDR3 is TGTGCCAGCAGCCTCAAACTAGGACAAGCTTTCTTT. It is translated as CASSLKLGQAFF. Drawing the rest from reference TRBV11-2 and TRBJ1-1, the complete variable domain is EAGVAQSPRYKIIEKRQSVAFWCNPISGHATLYWYQQILGQGPKLLIQFQNNGVVDDSQLPKDRFSAERLKGVDSTLKIQPAKLEDSAVYLCASSLKLGQAFFGQGTRLTVV.